This T cell receptor beta chain emerged from a study of blood T cell repertoires in COVID-19. Study overall: The study drew acute and convalescent COVID-19 samples from the United States, Italy and Spain. Sources were T cells, B-cell-depleted T cells, or PBMCs; the material itself was cDNA or gDNA.

In the source study's methods: For nucleated cells, counts were estimated from reference gene primer amplification. The assay was immunoSEQ multiplex PCR, and TCRdb's table has in-frame clones only and misses some. The V and J calls and the clone size are those of that table, but D and trimming were determined from the DNA. The data hold 390,000 or so clones, with around 91% observed a single time. Sequenced input: peripheral blood. The TCR comes from a young man with active or convalescent COVID-19.

This CDR3 is CASSQEQITDTQYF. CDR3 DNA: TGTGCCAGCAGCCAAGAGCAGATCACAGATACGCAGTATTTT. The V call is TRBV14, the J call TRBJ2-3; D is unclear. CDR3 size: 14 residues. Trimming took off 0 bases at V and 2 bases at J, with 6 bases between the two ends. In germline, CDR1 is SGHDN, CDR2 FVKESK.